This TCR beta chain was found in a study of cytomegalovirus exposure and HLA in healthy donors (TCRdb year 2017). Concerning the study at large: In an earlier analysis of fewer than 750 of the donors, roughly 300 Gb of sequence data and 117 million unique TCR beta sequences from about 190 million T cells were reported. Among almost 400 genotyped donors of the cohort, an average of approximately 250,000 unique TCR beta nucleotide sequences were sequenced per donor, roughly a sixth of them non-productive. An earlier analysis of some 500 of the donors applied high-throughput TCR beta sequencing to assess whether each TCR beta V gene segment acted as functional or pseudogenic. To predict cytomegalovirus infection status, the study combined high-throughput TCR immunosequencing, statistical association of individual TCRs with disease status, and machine learning. In a later analysis, previously published TCR beta repertoires from 670 or so donors were re-analyzed and high-resolution HLA genotyping was added so that TCR occurrence patterns could be studied. Both class I and class II loci were covered by HLA typing, at four-digit resolution. Donor age, sex, ethnicity and CMV serostatus were collected together with the repertoire data. Besides the first cohort of 550 to 750 subjects, a separate validation cohort made up of over 95 different subjects was used. Approximately 310 gigabases of sequencing data and about 92 million unique TCR sequences made up an early release that covered approximately 620 HLA-typed donors. Every repertoire in the discovery cohort had been generated on one and the same sequencing platform. Five DR-DQ haplotypes were treated as single units for association and clustering because of strong linkage in the cohort. In the later analysis, no new phenotypic data were used to find candidate immune exposures; instead, reliance was placed on TCR beta sequences and their occurrence across donors. Of the roughly 400 genotyped donors, more than 75% were placed in the genetic ancestry cluster associated with self-reported Caucasian donors. Using immunosequencing, the study profiled T cell repertoires from roughly 650 subjects and related those repertoires to cytomegalovirus serostatus. The aim of the study was to test whether cataloging public T cell receptors could identify signatures of past pathogen exposure. Typing coverage varied by locus: about 629-630 donors for A, B, C, DRB1 and DQB1; approximately 560 for DQA1; around 610 for DPA1; 450 to 480 for DPB1. In a later genetic analysis, genome-wide SNP genotypes for 398 of the 666 donors were used, and that subset was treated as a discovery cohort. Points the paper makes about the study in general: Linkage disequilibrium might explain the correlated functional status among segregating V segments, but an unknown experimental factor could not be ruled out. When HLA alleles, especially DR and DQ, strongly co-occurred, TCR associations were difficult to assign to individual alleles. Most TCR sequences were observed very rarely across donors, whereas some public TCRs were present in many individuals. A later analysis found that TCR association rates varied across HLA loci, with DRB1 alleles showing the most associated TCRs and HLA-C alleles the fewest. In the study, 150 to 200 TCR beta chains were listed as associated with cytomegalovirus. Because HLA typing was missing for some donors at each locus, association tests included only the typed subset. In a later genetic analysis, fewer N-insertions in productive TCRs were reported among donors in an Asian-associated ancestry cluster than the approximately 630-donor mean. In vitro tests confirmed that a few of the cytomegalovirus-associated TCR beta chains recognize cytomegalovirus antigens. A further reported finding was that TCR beta sequences accurately predicted the HLA-A and HLA-B alleles for most subjects in the first cohort. Some IMGT-functional V segments, including TRBV6-2 and TRBV6-3, could not be told apart with the 87-base-pair reads, so those segments were excluded. Because counts were too low, around 18 rarely observed V segments, including chromosome 9 orphons, were left out of the earlier analysis of a few hundred of the donors. Most CMV-associated TCR beta chains appeared to be HLA-restricted in a later analysis, and the HLA associations seemed to be driven largely by CMV exposure. Broadly in line with IMGT annotations, most TCR beta V segments showed up in productive rearrangements about 87% or about 30% of the time in an earlier analysis of about 500 of the donors. A later analysis found that HLA-associated TCR beta chains were more clonally expanded and had lower generation probabilities than equally common non-associated chains. The authors suggested that the approach could potentially be extended to other disease states and immunological phenotypes. The presence/absence analyses assumed that sequencing depth was roughly uniform across donors, and that assumption may not be true. A later analysis reported that several top co-occurrence clusters appeared linked to parvovirus B19, influenza, CMV and Epstein-Barr virus. In this cohort, only TCR beta chains were sequenced, and detectable features were limited by the absence of alpha or paired-chain data. CMV serostatus was the only immune exposure information available for the cohort. A group of highly shared sequence variants was considered likely to be a technical artifact of the sequencing pipeline. The classifier was reported to diagnose cytomegalovirus status with high specificity and sensitivity in both the original cohort and the validation cohort. In a later analysis, more than 15,000 TCR beta sequences were associated with specific HLA alleles at a false discovery rate of 0.05. An association between a missense DCLRE1C variant and V-gene and J-gene trimming of TCR beta chains was found in a later genetic analysis and replicated in an independent cohort.

This clone was detected only a few times. What antigen it recognizes has not been identified. Per-base qualities were not stored, and no clone one base away is much larger. The cohort comprised fewer than 750 healthy bone marrow donors. All cohort members were sampled while nominally healthy, although unrecorded immune exposures were likely present. The donor tested CMV seropositive, placing the donor among the 310 or so seropositive members of the cohort. Every donor gave a peripheral blood sample, and the peripheral blood mononuclear cells from that sample were used for TCR beta sequencing. The Qiagen DNeasy Blood Extraction Kit was used to extract genomic DNA from the blood cell samples. The library was made by the immunoSEQ multiplex PCR assay. The multiplex PCR relied on a mix of 60 forward primers for TCR Vbeta segments and 13 reverse primers for TCR Jbeta segments. The CDR3 region of rearranged TCR beta genes was amplified from genomic DNA with a multiplex PCR assay. The Illumina HiSeq System was used to sequence the amplified TCR beta libraries as 87-base-pair reads. In the original analysis: In a later analysis, some 80 million unique TCR beta chains were counted across the roughly 610 repertoires, and approximately 9.9 million of these chains were shared by at least two donors. A nearest-neighbor algorithm error-corrected the raw reads and collapsed the reads into unique sequences, merging closely related sequences to remove PCR and sequencing errors. To assign V, D and J gene segments, CDR3 sequences were aligned to IMGT reference sequences. For a sequence to be retained, at least a six-nucleotide match to both a V gene segment and a J gene segment was required. A rearrangement was called productive if the CDR3 had no stop codons and remained in frame with V and J, and every other rearrangement was called non-productive. Following IMGT convention, CDR3 was defined as the stretch from the second conserved V-encoded cysteine up to the conserved J-encoded phenylalanine. In an earlier analysis of just under 600 of the donors, sequences lacking an unambiguous match to a single V gene segment were excluded. An earlier analysis of a few hundred of the donors called V segments functional above 56.7% productive rearrangements and segregating when the between-donor standard deviation exceeded 5%. To diagnose cytomegalovirus status from the catalog of TCR beta chain sequences, a statistical classification framework was built. V and J gene assignment, in a later analysis, came from comparing TCR nucleotide sequences with IMGT/GENE-DB human TR gene sequences. The TCRdist pipeline was used in a later analysis to assign CDR3 sequences and most-parsimonious VDJ recombination scenarios. In a later analysis, every TCR beta chain was defined by the combination of its CDR3 amino acid sequence and its V-gene family, and reads without a unique V-gene family were dropped. To address suspected cross-contamination and a sequencing artifact, a later analysis removed roughly 640 highly shared, low-generation-probability nucleotide sequences. For each public chain, a later analysis derived a clonal expansion index from normalized ranks of inferred template counts within each repertoire. A later analysis computed generation probabilities with a VDJ recombination model fitted to out-of-frame rearrangements, and checked the results against IGoR. In a later analysis, TCR-TCR, TCR-HLA and TCR-CMV co-occurrence was scored with hypergeometric tests, and a repertoire-size bias correction was applied to TCR pairs. To estimate false discovery rates, a later analysis permuted the HLA or CMV assignments 20 times. In a later analysis, co-occurring TCRs were grouped using DBSCAN, with TCRdist sequence similarity added in when clustering inside HLA-allele-positive subsets. Repertoires with fewer than 30,000 or more than 120,000 public chains, plus five repertoires with anomalous nucleotide sharing, were excluded from co-occurrence clustering. TCRdb carries this immuneACCESS record with in-frame sequences only. Its versions omit some clonotypes, under half of them owing to an unresolved V gene in the studies checked, with the rest unexplained. V and J calls and clone size are those listed in that table; D and trimming were worked out from the DNA. The sample contains roughly 150,000 clones, roughly 75% of them found a single time. Together, the top ten hold roughly 10% of the sample.

Based on the germline V gene, the CDR1 and CDR2 sequences are MDHEN and SYDVKM. V trim: 3 bases; J trim: 3 bases; unmatched bases: 2. The CDR3 spans 13 residues, from the cysteine through the phenylalanine. Only the CDR3 DNA is retained, 39 bases long and in frame from the first base. The specimen was PBMCs. The sequence is built from TRBV28 and TRBJ2-7; 7 nucleotides in the junction match TRBD2. The TCR sequence derives from a man aged 18 to 30 in good health and CMV-seropositive. The CDR3 protein is CASSLGGVYEQYF. DNA sequence: TGTGCCAGCAGTTTGGGGGGGGTCTACGAGCAGTACTTC.